This TCR beta chain stems from a study of shared T cell receptors in the human thymus. The repertoire was sequenced with immunoSEQ multiplex PCR; TCRdb's copy has only in-frame clones and lacks some. The table has about 610,000 clones, more than 75% seen once; the top ten hold approximately 0.011%. From germline, CDR1 is MDHEN and CDR2 SYDVKM. V was cut by 6 bases and J by 8 bases, with 19 bases left in between. The CDR3 has 15 residues. The sample also formed part of further work on human thymus T cells. From that second work: The thymus tissue came from resections taken during corrective heart surgery. Related research reported highly overlapping thymic repertoires among unrelated individuals.

The TCR sequence derives from a boy in the first two years of life with a congenital heart defect. The gene calls are TRBV28 and TRBJ2-2; D may be TRBD2 (5 bases). Sequences were obtained from thymocytes. The CDR3 spells CASRHEGSLEGELFF. The CDR3 DNA reads TGTGCCAGCAGGCACGAGGGATCTTTAGAAGGGGAGCTGTTTTTT. Filled out from reference TRBV28 and TRBJ2-2, the complete variable domain reads DVKVTQSSRYLVKRTGEKVFLECVQDMDHENMFWYRQDPGLGLRLIYFSYDVKMKEKGDIPEGYSVSREKKERFSLILESASTNQTSMYLCASRHEGSLEGELFFGEGSRLTVL.